The TCR beta chain described here comes from a study of naive and memory T cell subsets (dated by TCRdb to about 2017). General notes on the study: Sorted naive and memory T cell subsets from peripheral blood were analyzed in the study using a UMI-based, open-source pipeline for TCR alpha and beta sequencing. RNA was DNase-treated and reverse transcribed with TCR constant-region primers, mostly using SuperScript III. Complete agreement was observed between the functional CMV T cell responses and the IgG serology results.

Libraries were built with UMI-ligation and nested PCR. To cover both TRBC1 and TRBC2, the beta constant-region primer consisted of an equimolar mix of two oligonucleotides. T4 RNA ligase 1 ligated a single-stranded oligonucleotide carrying the SP2 primer and a 12-nucleotide UMI to the cDNA 3' end. Four rounds of PCR, combining the SP2 primer with nested alpha and beta constant-region primers, were used to amplify the ligated cDNA. Incubation of the ligation reaction lasted about 18-25 hours at 16 degrees C. To avoid over-amplification, PCR2 was usually performed as a SYBR Green qPCR and halted once a predetermined threshold was reached. Agencourt AMPure XP magnetic beads were used for all purifications after the first. Libraries were quantified by Qubit and checked on a TapeStation, where a main peak was expected near 650 bp. Sequencing of the pooled libraries was done on an Illumina MiSeq using v2 2x251 paired-end kits, which typically yielded roughly 0.85-2.3 million reads per sample. Each sample was pooled at 3.5 to 4 nM, and about 5-8% PhiX was included to help cluster recognition. The study's own analysis went as follows. FASTQ reads processed by Demultiplexor were assigned V and J genes by Decombinator through tag matching that tolerated a single base-pair mismatch. UMIs were used by Collapsinator to correct both sequencing errors and frequency errors arising from PCR heterogeneity. CDR3Translator translated TCRs and extracted CDR3s from the conserved cysteine to the FGXG phenylalanine, flagging non-productive sequences. Gini, Shannon entropy and inverse Simpson indices were calculated on repertoires that had been subsampled to equal numbers of UMI-defined TCRs. Within the linear range, a power law was fitted by maximum likelihood to the distributions of clonotype abundance. Similar UMI counts, unique TCR numbers and clonal distributions were obtained with the pipeline and with MIGEC on one naive CD8 sample. The repertoires were searched for around 7,000 CMV-associated CDR3 sequences that had been compiled from VDJdb and a published dataset. TCRdb trimmed public reads at Q25 via fastp, called clones via MiXCR and kept in-frame beta chains. Records with the same CDR3 protein are collapsed into one entry carrying the most frequent genes and DNA. Here the V and J calls rest on TCRdb's processing, not on the authors' analysis. A total of 70,000 to 95,000 distinct CDR3 sequences appear in this sample, about 6.5% of them only once. The ten largest clones capture about 1.6% of the sample.

This clonotype was seen a few times. The clone's antigen remains unknown. Base qualities are not provided; no much larger clone lies one nucleotide away. The study at large found these results: RNA-based TCR counts may be affected by expression changes linked to T cell activation and differentiation. A clonotype was defined as a single alpha or beta chain sequence rather than as a paired alpha/beta receptor. The abundance of TCRs followed a power law with an exponent that differed between naive and memory subsets yet stayed consistent across the three individuals. The repertoire findings for the naive and memory subsets could not be validated, as no ground truth was available. In both CD4 and CD8 cells, a rise in Gini index and a fall in Shannon and inverse Simpson diversity were observed from naive through CM, EM and EMRA. Once error correction was done, more than 90% of naive TCR sequences showed up just once, which made the naive abundance distributions much steeper than those of the memory subsets.

The CDR3 goes from the cysteine to the phenylalanine over 14 residues. The kept DNA is CDR3 alone, 42 bases in frame from the first base. From the second PCR step onward, the TCR alpha chain libraries and the TCR beta chain libraries were amplified separately. To determine each donor's CMV status, fresh PBMCs were stimulated overnight with CMV viral lysate, and IFNgamma production from CD4+ T cells was then assessed. CD4 T cells were positively selected with Miltenyi beads, followed by positive selection of CD8 T cells from the CD4-negative fraction. Cells were stained for CD3, CD4, CD8, CD45RA, CD27 and a live/dead dye and were sorted on a BD Aria II into four subsets based on CD45RA and CD27. A few healthy volunteers provided blood, and each donor's sample was split into CD4 and CD8 T cells and then further divided into four differentiation subsets. Approximately 120 ml of peripheral blood was taken from each donor, and PBMC were separated by density-gradient centrifugation on Ficoll-Paque PLUS. Sorted cells were lysed in RLT buffer, after which RNA was extracted using a Qiagen RNeasy kit and stored at -80 degrees C.

Sequenced: central memory CD4+ T cells from blood. The cell subset or site label corresponds to: central memory, CD45RA- CD27+. The chain couples TRBV3-2 to TRBJ2-1; TRBD1, the table's D call, was not compared with the DNA. TRBV3-2 is designated a pseudogene. The TCR comes from a human donor in good health. The encoded CDR3 is CASSQLGRGDEQFF. The sequence in DNA is TGTGCCAGCAGCCAACTGGGTCGAGGGGATGAGCAGTTCTTC.